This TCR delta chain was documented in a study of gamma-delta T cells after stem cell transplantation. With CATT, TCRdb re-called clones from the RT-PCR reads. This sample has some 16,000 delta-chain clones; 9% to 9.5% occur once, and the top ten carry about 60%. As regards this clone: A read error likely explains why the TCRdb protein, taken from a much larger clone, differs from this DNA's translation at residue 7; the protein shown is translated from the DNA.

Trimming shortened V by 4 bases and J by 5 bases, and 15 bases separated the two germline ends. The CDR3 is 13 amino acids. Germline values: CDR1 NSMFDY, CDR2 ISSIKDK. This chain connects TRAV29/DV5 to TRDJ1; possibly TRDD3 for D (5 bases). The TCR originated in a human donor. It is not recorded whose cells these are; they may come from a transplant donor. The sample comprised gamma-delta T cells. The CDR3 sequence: CAAQFKMGDKLIF. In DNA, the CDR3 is TGTGCAGCACAATTTAAGATGGGGGATAAACTCATCTTT.